The rows below give T cell receptor beta chains drawn from one sample of a study of shared clonotypes between healthy human individuals. TCRdb keeps only in-frame clones here, not all; method: immunoSEQ multiplex PCR. The sample consists of about 680,000 clones, 55% to 85% of them appearing once. Source material: memory CD4+ T cells sorted from blood. These receptor sequences come from a woman in her thirties in good health. Both conserved end residues are part of each CDR3. A D gene is named only where the DNA matches it firmly. Rows may omit the clone size; those that give it use once, few, many or a size class.

len,v_gene,abundance,j_gene,d_gene,CDR3aa,CDR3nt
14,TRBV2,NA,TRBJ2-7,TRBD1,CASRAGTGSYEQYF,TGTGCCAGCAGGGCCGGGACAGGTTCCTACGAGCAGTACTTC
17,TRBV19,NA,TRBJ2-6,NA,CASSTDLGRSGANVLTF,TGTGCCAGTAGTACAGATCTAGGGCGCTCCGGGGCCAACGTCCTGACTTTC
14,TRBV25-1,NA,TRBJ1-5,NA,CASSAQGGRQPQHF,TGTGCCAGCAGTGCACAGGGTGGACGGCAGCCCCAGCATTTT
15,TRBV4-1,NA,TRBJ2-7,NA,CASSQGEGGSYEQYF,TGCGCCAGCAGCCAAGGCGAAGGGGGGTCCTACGAGCAGTACTTC
15,TRBV5-1,NA,TRBJ1-3,NA,CASSLLHNSGNTIYF,TGCGCCAGCAGCTTGCTACACAACTCTGGAAACACCATATATTTT
15,TRBV27,NA,TRBJ1-5,TRBD1,CASSWTGSVNQPQHF,TGTGCCAGCAGTTGGACAGGGTCAGTCAATCAGCCCCAGCATTTT
12,TRBV5-1,NA,TRBJ2-3,NA,CASSPEGDTQYF,TGCGCCAGCAGTCCCGAGGGGGATACGCAGTATTTT
18,TRBV6-1,NA,TRBJ2-7,TRBD2,CASSEAGTSGYASYEQYF,TGTGCCAGCAGTGAAGCGGGGACTAGCGGGTACGCCTCCTACGAGCAGTACTTC
12,TRBV10-1,NA,TRBJ2-5,NA,CASSESRETQYF,TGCGCCAGCAGTGAGTCCCGGGAGACCCAGTACTTC
13,TRBV11-2,NA,TRBJ1-1,NA,CASSLDSRDGAFF,TGTGCCAGCAGCTTAGATTCAAGGGACGGAGCTTTCTTT
15,TRBV7-2,NA,TRBJ2-2,TRBD2,CASRVAGVGTGELFF,TGTGCCAGCAGGGTAGCGGGAGTAGGCACCGGGGAGCTGTTTTTT
12,TRBV6-1,NA,TRBJ1-2,NA,CASSVQNYGYTF,TGTGCCAGCAGTGTTCAGAACTATGGCTACACCTTC
15,TRBV6-5,once,TRBJ2-7,NA,CASRSPGPDGYEQYF,TGTGCCAGCAGATCACCGGGACCTGATGGTTACGAGCAGTACTTC
14,TRBV28,NA,TRBJ2-3,TRBD1,CASRAQGTTDTQYF,TGTGCCAGCAGAGCACAGGGGACCACAGATACGCAGTATTTT
15,TRBV5-4,NA,TRBJ2-5,NA,CASRSLSESQETQYF,TGTGCCAGCCGCAGCTTATCGGAGTCCCAAGAGACCCAGTACTTC
15,TRBV2,NA,TRBJ2-5,TRBD2,CASSQLASGARAQYF,TGTGCCAGCAGTCAACTAGCTAGCGGGGCACGGGCCCAGTACTTC
13,TRBV27,once,TRBJ2-7,NA,CASRPGHEAEQYF,TGTGCCAGCAGGCCCGGTCATGAAGCCGAGCAGTACTTC
13,TRBV11-3,few,TRBJ2-1,TRBD1,CASSLGPDREQFF,TGTGCCAGCAGCTTGGGCCCGGACAGGGAGCAGTTCTTC
14,TRBV9,NA,TRBJ2-5,TRBD2,CASSVVSGGGTQYF,TGTGCCAGCAGCGTAGTATCGGGGGGAGGTACCCAGTACTTC
16,TRBV7-3,NA,TRBJ2-7,NA,CASSLIQTGGSYEQYF,TGTGCCAGCAGCCTCATTCAGACAGGAGGATCCTACGAGCAGTACTTC
14,TRBV28,NA,TRBJ1-2,NA,CASSSRTANYGYTF,TGTGCCAGCAGTTCCCGGACAGCTAACTATGGCTACACCTTC
14,TRBV10-3,NA,TRBJ1-5,NA,CAISESGSPGPQHF,TGTGCCATCAGTGAGTCCGGGAGCCCGGGGCCCCAGCATTTT
13,TRBV7-9,NA,TRBJ1-5,NA,CASSTQGFQPQHF,TGTGCCAGCAGCACGCAGGGATTCCAGCCCCAGCATTTT
15,TRBV28,NA,TRBJ1-2,NA,CASSLKRANLRGYTF,TGTGCCAGCAGTTTAAAGAGGGCCAACTTGCGTGGCTACACCTTC
14,TRBV29-1,NA,TRBJ1-1,TRBD1,CSVGTGWLNTEAFF,TGCAGCGTGGGGACAGGTTGGTTGAACACTGAAGCTTTCTTT
15,TRBV5-6,NA,TRBJ1-5,NA,CASRSGVWSNQPQHF,TGTGCCAGCAGATCAGGGGTTTGGAGCAATCAGCCCCAGCATTTT
14,TRBV2,NA,TRBJ1-3,NA,CASIRGTAGNTIYF,TGTGCCAGCATTAGGGGGACTGCTGGAAACACCATATATTTT
13,TRBV19,NA,TRBJ1-4,TRBD1,CASSATGVEKLFF,TGTGCCAGTAGTGCGACAGGGGTCGAAAAACTGTTTTTT
12,TRBV7-6,NA,TRBJ1-1,NA,CASSGVGTEAFF,TGTGCCAGCAGCGGCGTGGGCACTGAAGCTTTCTTT
14,TRBV10-3,NA,TRBJ2-7,TRBD1,CAISWGTGAYEQYF,TGTGCCATCAGTTGGGGGACAGGGGCCTACGAGCAGTACTTC
18,TRBV1,few,TRBJ2-1,NA,CTSSQDSCLWLGYNEQFF,TGCACCAGCAGCCAAGATAGTTGCTTGTGGTTGGGTTACAATGAGCAGTTCTTC
14,TRBV6-1,once,TRBJ2-2,NA,CASSEGLASGELFF,TGTGCCAGCAGTGAAGGGCTAGCCAGCGGGGAGCTGTTTTTT
16,TRBV10-1,NA,TRBJ1-5,NA,CASSEGGRNHNQPQHF,TGCGCCAGCAGTGAGGGAGGGAGGAACCACAATCAGCCCCAGCATTTT
13,TRBV28,NA,TRBJ1-2,TRBD1,CASSRDRTYGYTF,TGTGCCAGCAGCCGGGACAGGACTTATGGCTACACCTTC
14,TRBV10-1,NA,TRBJ2-2,NA,CASSWTVNTGELFF,TGCGCCAGCAGCTGGACAGTAAACACCGGGGAGCTGTTTTTT
17,TRBV28,NA,TRBJ2-7,NA,CASSFPPTAGGSYEQYF,TGTGCCAGCAGTTTTCCCCCCACTGCAGGGGGGTCCTACGAGCAGTACTTC
14,TRBV2,NA,TRBJ2-7,NA,CASSVLAASYEQYF,TGTGCCAGCAGTGTGTTGGCAGCCTCCTACGAGCAGTACTTC
13,TRBV7-9,NA,TRBJ1-5,NA,CASSSTFNQPQHF,TGTGCCAGCAGCTCAACTTTCAATCAGCCCCAGCATTTT
13,TRBV10-2,NA,TRBJ2-7,NA,CASKQGSRYEQYF,TGCGCCAGTAAACAGGGATCTCGTTACGAGCAGTACTTC
14,TRBV1,NA,TRBJ1-2,NA,CTSTTKASMGGYTF,TGCACCAGCACTACTAAGGCCTCAATGGGTGGCTACACCTTC
14,TRBV19,NA,TRBJ1-4,TRBD1,CASSPQGAREKLFF,TGTGCCAGTAGTCCTCAGGGGGCGCGTGAAAAACTGTTTTTT
15,TRBV21-1,NA,TRBJ2-1,NA,CASSKEHRAYHEQFF,TGTGCCAGCAGCAAGGAACACCGGGCTTACCATGAGCAGTTCTTC
15,TRBV28,few,TRBJ2-6,NA,CASSTTGSGANVLTF,TGTGCCAGCAGCACCACAGGGTCTGGGGCCAACGTCCTGACTTTC
11,TRBV7-9,NA,TRBJ1-1,NA,CASSLRQEAFF,TGTGCCAGCAGCCTACGACAGGAAGCTTTCTTT
15,TRBV28,NA,TRBJ1-4,TRBD1,CASSQAGTGVEKLFF,TGTGCCAGCAGTCAAGCCGGGACAGGGGTTGAAAAACTGTTTTTT
15,TRBV5-4,NA,TRBJ1-3,NA,CASSRDGTYGNTIYF,TGTGCCAGCAGCCGAGATGGGACTTATGGAAACACCATATATTTT
16,TRBV5-1,NA,TRBJ1-5,NA,CASAREEGNSNQPQHF,TGCGCCAGCGCCCGGGAAGAGGGAAATAGCAATCAGCCCCAGCATTTT
14,TRBV29-1,NA,TRBJ1-1,NA,CSVEGSTGNTEAFF,TGCAGCGTTGAGGGCTCTACAGGTAACACTGAAGCTTTCTTT
16,TRBV14,NA,TRBJ2-7,NA,CASSQEYHQFSYEQYF,TGTGCCAGCAGCCAAGAGTACCATCAATTCTCCTACGAGCAGTACTTC
15,TRBV11-2,few,TRBJ2-1,TRBD2,CASSLVRAGANEQFF,TGTGCCAGCAGCTTGGTCAGAGCGGGGGCCAATGAGCAGTTCTTC
15,TRBV6-5,NA,TRBJ2-3,NA,CASSYGGALTDTQYF,TGTGCCAGCAGTTACGGGGGGGCCCTCACAGATACGCAGTATTTT
17,TRBV11-2,once,TRBJ2-4,TRBD1,CASSLTGTGIAKNIQYF,TGTGCCAGCAGCTTGACCGGGACAGGTATAGCCAAAAACATTCAGTACTTC
15,TRBV9,NA,TRBJ2-2,TRBD1,CASRGQGALTGELFF,TGTGCCAGCAGAGGACAGGGGGCGCTCACCGGGGAGCTGTTTTTT